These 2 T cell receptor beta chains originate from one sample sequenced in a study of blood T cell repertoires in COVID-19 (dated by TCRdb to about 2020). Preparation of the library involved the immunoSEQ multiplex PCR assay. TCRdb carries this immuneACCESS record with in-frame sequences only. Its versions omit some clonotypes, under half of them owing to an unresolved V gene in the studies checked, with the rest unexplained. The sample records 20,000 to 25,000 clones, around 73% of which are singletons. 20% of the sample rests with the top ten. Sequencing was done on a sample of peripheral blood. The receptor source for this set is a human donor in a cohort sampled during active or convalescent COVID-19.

CDR3 nucleotides: TGTGCCAGCAGCCAGACTAGCGGGAGGGCCCGGGAGCAGTACTTC. This translates into CASSQTSGRAREQYF. The chain employs TRBV4-2 and TRBJ2-7; 14 nucleotides align to TRBD2. The CDR3 has 15 amino acids. The V segment lost 3 bases and the J segment 7 bases; nucleotides outside the gene matches: 5. Germline V gene data show CDR1 as LGHNA and CDR2 as YNFKEQ.

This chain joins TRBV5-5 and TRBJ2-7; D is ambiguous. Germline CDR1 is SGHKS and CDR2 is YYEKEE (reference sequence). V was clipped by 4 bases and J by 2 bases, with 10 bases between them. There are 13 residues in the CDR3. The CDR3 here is CASSPLGAYEQYF. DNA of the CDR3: TGTGCCAGCAGCCCGCTCGGAGCCTACGAGCAGTACTTC.